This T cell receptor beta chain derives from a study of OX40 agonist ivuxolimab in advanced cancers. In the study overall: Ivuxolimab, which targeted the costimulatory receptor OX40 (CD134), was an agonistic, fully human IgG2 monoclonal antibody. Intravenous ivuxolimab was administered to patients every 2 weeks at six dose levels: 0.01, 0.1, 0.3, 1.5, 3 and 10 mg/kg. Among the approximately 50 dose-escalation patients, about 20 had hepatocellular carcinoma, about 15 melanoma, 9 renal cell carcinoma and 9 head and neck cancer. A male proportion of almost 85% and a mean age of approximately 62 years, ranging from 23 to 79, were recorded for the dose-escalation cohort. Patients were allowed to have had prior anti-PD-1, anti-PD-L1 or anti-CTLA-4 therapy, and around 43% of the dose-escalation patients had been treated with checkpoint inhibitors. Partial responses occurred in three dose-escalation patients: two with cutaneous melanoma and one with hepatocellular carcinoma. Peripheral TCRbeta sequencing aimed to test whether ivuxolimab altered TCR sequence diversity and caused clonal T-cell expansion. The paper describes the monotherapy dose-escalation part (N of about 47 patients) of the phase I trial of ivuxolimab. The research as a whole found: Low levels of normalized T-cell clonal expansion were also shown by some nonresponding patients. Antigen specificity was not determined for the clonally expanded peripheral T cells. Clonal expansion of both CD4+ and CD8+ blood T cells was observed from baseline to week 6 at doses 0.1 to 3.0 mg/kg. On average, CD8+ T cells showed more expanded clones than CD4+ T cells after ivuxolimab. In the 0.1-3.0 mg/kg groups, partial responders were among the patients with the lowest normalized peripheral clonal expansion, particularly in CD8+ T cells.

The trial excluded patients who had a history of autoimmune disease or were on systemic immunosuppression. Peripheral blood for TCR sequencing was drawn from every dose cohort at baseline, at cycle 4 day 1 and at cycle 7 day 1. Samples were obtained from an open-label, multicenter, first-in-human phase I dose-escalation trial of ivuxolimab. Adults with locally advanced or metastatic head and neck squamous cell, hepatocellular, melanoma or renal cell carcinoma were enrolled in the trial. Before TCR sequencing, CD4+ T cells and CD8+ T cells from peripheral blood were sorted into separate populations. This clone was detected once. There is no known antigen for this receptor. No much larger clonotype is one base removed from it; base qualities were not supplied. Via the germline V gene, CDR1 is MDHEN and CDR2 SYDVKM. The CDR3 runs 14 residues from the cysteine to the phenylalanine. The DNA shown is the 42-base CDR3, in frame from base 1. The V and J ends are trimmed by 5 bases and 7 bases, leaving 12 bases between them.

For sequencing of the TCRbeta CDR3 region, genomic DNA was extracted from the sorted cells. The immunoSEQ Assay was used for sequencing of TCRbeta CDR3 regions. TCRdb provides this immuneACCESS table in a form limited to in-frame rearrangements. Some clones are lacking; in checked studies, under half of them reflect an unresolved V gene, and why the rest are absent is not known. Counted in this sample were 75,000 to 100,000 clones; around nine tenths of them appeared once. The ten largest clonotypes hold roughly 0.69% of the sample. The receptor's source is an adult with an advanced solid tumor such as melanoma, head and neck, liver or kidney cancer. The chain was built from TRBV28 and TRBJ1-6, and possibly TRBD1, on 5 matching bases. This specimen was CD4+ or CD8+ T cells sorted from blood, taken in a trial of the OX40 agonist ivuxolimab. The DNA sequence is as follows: TGTGCCAGCAGTCCCAGGGCAGGGAATTCACCCCTCCACTTT. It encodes CASSPRAGNSPLHF.